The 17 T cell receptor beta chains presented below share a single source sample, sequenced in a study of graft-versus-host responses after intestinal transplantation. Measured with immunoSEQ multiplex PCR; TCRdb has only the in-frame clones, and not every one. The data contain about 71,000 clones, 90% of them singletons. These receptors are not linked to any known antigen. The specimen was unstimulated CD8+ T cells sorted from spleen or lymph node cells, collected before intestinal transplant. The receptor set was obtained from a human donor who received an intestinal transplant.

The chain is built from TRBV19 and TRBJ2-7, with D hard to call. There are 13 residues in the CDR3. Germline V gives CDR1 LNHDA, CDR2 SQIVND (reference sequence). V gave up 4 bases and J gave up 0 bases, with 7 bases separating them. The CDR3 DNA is TGTGCCAGTAGTACAGGTCACTCCTACGAGCAGTACTTC. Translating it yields CASSTGHSYEQYF.

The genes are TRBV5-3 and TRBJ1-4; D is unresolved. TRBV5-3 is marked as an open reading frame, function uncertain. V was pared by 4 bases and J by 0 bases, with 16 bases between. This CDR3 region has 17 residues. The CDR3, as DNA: TGTGCCAGAAGCGCCCAGTGGCATCGTGCAACTAATGAAAAACTGTTTTTT. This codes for CARSAQWHRATNEKLFF.

CDR3 coding DNA: TGTGCCAGCAGTTCCCCGGCCTCTGGGCAGGGAAGTTATGGGATCGGTAATTCACCCCTCCACTTT. This gives the protein CASSSPASGQGSYGIGNSPLHF. V gene TRBV27 combines with J gene TRBJ1-6; possible D gene TRBD1, 5 bases. The germline V gene encodes CDR1 MNHEY and CDR2 SMNVEV (reference sequence). Trimming pared 4 bases from V and 6 bases from J, leaving 34 bases between. The CDR3 is made up of 22 amino acids.

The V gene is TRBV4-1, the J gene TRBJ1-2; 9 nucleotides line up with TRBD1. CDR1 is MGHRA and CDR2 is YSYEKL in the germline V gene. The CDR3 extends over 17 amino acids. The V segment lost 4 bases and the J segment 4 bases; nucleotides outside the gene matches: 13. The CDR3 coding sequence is TGCGCCAGCAGCCCCTCGGGGACAGGGTCATCATCCTATGGCTACACCTTC. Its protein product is CASSPSGTGSSSYGYTF.

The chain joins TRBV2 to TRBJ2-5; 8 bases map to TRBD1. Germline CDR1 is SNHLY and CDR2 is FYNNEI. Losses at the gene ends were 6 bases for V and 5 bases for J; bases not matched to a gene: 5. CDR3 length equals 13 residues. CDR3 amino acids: CASSKDRGETQYF. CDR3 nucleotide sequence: TGTGCCAGCAGCAAAGACAGGGGTGAGACCCAGTACTTC.

CDR3 residues: CASSQDGQPYNEQFF. CDR3 DNA sequence: TGTGCCAGCAGCCAAGATGGGCAGCCCTACAATGAGCAGTTCTTC. The genes are TRBV14 and TRBJ2-1; D is ambiguous. The V gene's germline CDR1 is SGHDN and CDR2 FVKESK. CDR3 size: 15 residues. V was cut by 0 bases and J by 2 bases, with 8 bases left in between.

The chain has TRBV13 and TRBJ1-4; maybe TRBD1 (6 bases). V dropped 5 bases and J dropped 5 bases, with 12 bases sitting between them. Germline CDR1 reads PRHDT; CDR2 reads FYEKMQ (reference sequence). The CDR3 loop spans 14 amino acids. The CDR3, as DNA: TGTGCCAGCAGCCCCCCGGACAGCAATGAAAAACTGTTTTTT. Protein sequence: CASSPPDSNEKLFF. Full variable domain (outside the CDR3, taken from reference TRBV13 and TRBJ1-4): AAGVIQSPRHLIKEKRETATLKCYPIPRHDTVYWYQQGPGQDPQFLISFYEKMQSDKGSIPDRFSAQQFSDYHSELNMSSLELGDSALYFCASSPPDSNEKLFFGSGTQLSVL.

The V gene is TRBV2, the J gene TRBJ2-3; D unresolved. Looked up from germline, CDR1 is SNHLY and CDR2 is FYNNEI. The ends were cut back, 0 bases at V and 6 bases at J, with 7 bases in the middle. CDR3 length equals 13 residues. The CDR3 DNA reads TGTGCCAGCAGTGAAGCCCTACCCGATACGCAGTATTTT. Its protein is CASSEALPDTQYF.

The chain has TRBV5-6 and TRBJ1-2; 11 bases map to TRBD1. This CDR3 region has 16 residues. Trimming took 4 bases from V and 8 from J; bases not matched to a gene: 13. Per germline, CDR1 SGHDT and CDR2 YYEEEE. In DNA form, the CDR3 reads TGTGCCAGCAGCCGCTTTTCGGACAGGGGGCTTCGGGGCTACACCTTC. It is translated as CASSRFSDRGLRGYTF.

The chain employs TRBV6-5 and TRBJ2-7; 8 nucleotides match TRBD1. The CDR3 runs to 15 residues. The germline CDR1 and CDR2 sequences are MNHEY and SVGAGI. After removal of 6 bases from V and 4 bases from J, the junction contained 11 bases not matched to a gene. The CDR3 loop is CASSPGQGGRYEQYF. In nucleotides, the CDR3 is TGTGCCAGCAGCCCCGGACAGGGTGGCCGGTACGAGCAGTACTTC.

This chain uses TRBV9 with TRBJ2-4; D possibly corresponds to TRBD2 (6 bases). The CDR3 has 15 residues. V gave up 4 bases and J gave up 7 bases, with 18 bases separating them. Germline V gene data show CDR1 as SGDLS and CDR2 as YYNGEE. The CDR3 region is CASSPPGPSGNIQYF. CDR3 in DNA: TGTGCCAGCAGCCCCCCCGGCCCGAGCGGGAACATTCAGTACTTC.

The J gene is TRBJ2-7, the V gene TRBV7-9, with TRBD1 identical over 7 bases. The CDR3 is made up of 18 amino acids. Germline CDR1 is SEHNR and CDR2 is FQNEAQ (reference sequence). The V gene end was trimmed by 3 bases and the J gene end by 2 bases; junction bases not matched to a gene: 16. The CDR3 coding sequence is TGTGCCAGCAGCTTTCCTAGGGACAGCCTACTGCAGACCTACGAGCAGTACTTC. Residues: CASSFPRDSLLQTYEQYF. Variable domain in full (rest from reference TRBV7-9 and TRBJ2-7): DTGVSQNPRHKITKRGQNVTFRCDPISEHNRLYWYRQTLGQGPEFLTYFQNEAQLEKSRLLSDRFSAERPKGSFSTLEIQRTEQGDSAMYLCASSFPRDSLLQTYEQYFGPGTRLTVT.

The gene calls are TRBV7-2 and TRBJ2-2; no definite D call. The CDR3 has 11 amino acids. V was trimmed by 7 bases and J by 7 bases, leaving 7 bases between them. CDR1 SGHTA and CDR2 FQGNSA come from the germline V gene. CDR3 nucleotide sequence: TGTGCCAGCACCCCGGGCGGGGAGCTGTTTTTT. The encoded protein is CASTPGGELFF. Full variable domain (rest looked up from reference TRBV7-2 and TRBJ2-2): GAGVSQSPSNKVTEKGKDVELRCDPISGHTALYWYRQSLGQGLEFLIYFQGNSAPDKSGLPSDRFSAERTGGSVSTLTIQRTQQEDSAVYLCASTPGGELFFGEGSRLTVL.

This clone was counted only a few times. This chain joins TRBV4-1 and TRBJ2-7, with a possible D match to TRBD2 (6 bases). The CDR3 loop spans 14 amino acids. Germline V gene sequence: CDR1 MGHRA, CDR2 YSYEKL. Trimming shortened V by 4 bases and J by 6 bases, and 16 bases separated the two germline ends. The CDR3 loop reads CASSPGLPGVEQYF. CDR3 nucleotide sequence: TGCGCCAGCAGCCCGGGACTCCCGGGGGTCGAGCAGTACTTC.

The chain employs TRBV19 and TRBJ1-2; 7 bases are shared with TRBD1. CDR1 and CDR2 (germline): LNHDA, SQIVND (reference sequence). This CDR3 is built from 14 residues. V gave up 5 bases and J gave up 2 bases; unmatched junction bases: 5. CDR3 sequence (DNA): TGTGCCAGTAGTCCGGGGACAGACAACTATGGCTACACCTTC. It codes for CASSPGTDNYGYTF.

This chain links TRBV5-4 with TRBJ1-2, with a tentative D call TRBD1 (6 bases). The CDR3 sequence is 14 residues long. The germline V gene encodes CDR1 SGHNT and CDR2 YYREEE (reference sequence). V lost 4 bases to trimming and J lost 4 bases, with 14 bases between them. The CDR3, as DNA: TGTGCCAGCAGCCCGGACAGCGGCCTCTATGGCTACACCTTC. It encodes CASSPDSGLYGYTF.

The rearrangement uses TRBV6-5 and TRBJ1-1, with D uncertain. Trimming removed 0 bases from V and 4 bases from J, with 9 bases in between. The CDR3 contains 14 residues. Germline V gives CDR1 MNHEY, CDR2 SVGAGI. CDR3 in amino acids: CASSYSSQATEAFF. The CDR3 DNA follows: TGTGCCAGCAGTTACTCATCCCAGGCCACTGAAGCTTTCTTT.